A single T cell receptor (beta chain) is shown here with its context. Antigen specificity is unknown. The protocol was immunoSEQ multiplex PCR, while the TCRdb copy is restricted to in-frame clones and leaves out a portion. This table holds roughly 380,000 clones, 95% to 97% found once. The sample belongs to a study of shared clonotypes between healthy human individuals. General study findings and limits: Clonotype sharing among donors likely depends on sequencing depth.

Adult Caucasians living in Nashville, Tennessee made up all of the donors. Sequences were obtained from memory CD8+ T cells sorted from blood. Documented subset: CD45RO+ cells pooled with CCR7-negative TemRA cells. The receptor was derived from a man aged 25-45 years in good health.

CDR3 nucleotides: TGTGCCAGCAGCCAAGACCAGGGGCTAGAATACAATGAGCAGTTCTTC. Translated, it gives CASSQDQGLEYNEQFF. The chain links TRBV4-2 to TRBJ2-1; D might be TRBD1 (6 bases). With 0 bases removed from V and 4 bases from J, the gap between germline ends came to 13 bases. The CDR3 length is 16 residues. Germline V gene data show CDR1 as LGHNA and CDR2 as YNFKEQ.